This T cell receptor beta chain emerged from a study of T cell changes during pregnancy in multiple sclerosis. This CDR3 has 13 residues. Germline loops: CDR1 SGHNT, CDR2 YYREEE (reference sequence). V was clipped by 6 bases and J by 8 bases; unmatched bases: 7. Sequencing used immunoSEQ multiplex PCR; TCRdb keeps in-frame clones, though not all of them. In the table there are about 50,000 clones, 80% to 95% of which are singletons. This clone was detected only once. V and J are TRBV5-4 and TRBJ1-2; 10 bases are a match to TRBD1. The sequence came from a female donor with multiple sclerosis, enrolled in a pregnancy study. The sequencing used CD4+ T cells from peripheral blood mononuclear cells, collected in the second trimester of pregnancy. The CDR3 loop is CASTSTGGRGYTF. The DNA of the CDR3 is TGTGCCAGCACCTCGACAGGGGGCCGAGGCTACACCTTC.